This T cell receptor beta chain emerged from a study of blood T cell repertoires in COVID-19. Study as a whole: The United States, Italy and Spain were the sources of the acute and convalescent COVID-19 samples. PBMCs, B-cell-depleted T cells, or T cells provided the cDNA or gDNA that made up the material.

Per the original data handling: By means of reference gene primer amplification, nucleated cell counts were estimated. Assay used: immunoSEQ multiplex PCR; TCRdb lists only in-frame clones, some missing. V, J and clone size are taken as reported in that table, and D and trimming were inferred from the DNA itself. The data show some 350,000 clones, nearly 90% seen once. Per the germline V gene, CDR1 is MNHEY and CDR2 is SMNVEV (reference sequence). The CDR3 covers 15 residues. Trimming took 3 bases from V and 4 from J, leaving 14 bases between them. The clonotype originates from a man between 18 and 35 years old with active or convalescent COVID-19. The chain has TRBV27 and TRBJ2-3; D may be TRBD2 (6 bases). The specimen sequenced was peripheral blood. CDR3 protein: CASSLGTVVPDTQYF. CDR3 DNA sequence: TGTGCCAGCAGTTTGGGGACTGTGGTGCCAGATACGCAGTATTTT.